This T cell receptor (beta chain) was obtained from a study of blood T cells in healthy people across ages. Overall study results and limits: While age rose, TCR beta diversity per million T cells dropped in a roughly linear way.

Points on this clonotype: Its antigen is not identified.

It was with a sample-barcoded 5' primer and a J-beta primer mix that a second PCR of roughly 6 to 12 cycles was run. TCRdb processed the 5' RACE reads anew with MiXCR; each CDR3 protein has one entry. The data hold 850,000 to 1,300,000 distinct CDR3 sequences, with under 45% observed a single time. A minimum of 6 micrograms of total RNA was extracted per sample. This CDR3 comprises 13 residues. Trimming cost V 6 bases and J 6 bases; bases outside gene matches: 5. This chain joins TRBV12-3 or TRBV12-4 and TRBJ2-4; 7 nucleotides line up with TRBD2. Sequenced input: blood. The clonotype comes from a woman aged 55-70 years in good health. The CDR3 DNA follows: TGTGCCAGCAGCCGGGGGGAACTAAACATTCAGTACTTC. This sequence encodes CASSRGELNIQYF.